Below, 30 T cell receptor beta chains from the same sample are listed, as sequenced in a study of tissue T cells after allogeneic stem cell transplantation. Clones were sequenced by immunoSEQ multiplex PCR, and TCRdb holds only the in-frame ones, with some missing. The table lists 20,000 to 25,000 clones, about 73% of them singletons. This specimen consisted of tissue from the ileum, obtained at autopsy. The receptors originated from a female donor at least 60 years old with lung cancer.

The rearrangement links TRBV11-3 to TRBJ2-1, with TRBD2 identical over 11 bases. CDR3 length equals 15 residues. Trimming removed 4 bases from V and 6 bases from J; junction bases left unmatched: 5. Germline loops: CDR1 SGHNT, CDR2 YENEEA. The CDR3 loop reads CASSWRLAGSNEQFF. CDR3 DNA: TGTGCCAGCAGCTGGCGACTAGCGGGATCCAATGAGCAGTTCTTC.

The V and J genes are TRBV6-5 and TRBJ1-2, with D perhaps matching TRBD1 (5 bases). V was cut by 7 bases and J by 8 bases, with 23 bases left in between. The length of the CDR3 is 15 residues. Germline lookup yields CDR1 MNHEY and CDR2 SVGAGI. The CDR3 DNA reads TGTGCCAGCAATATAGGCACCTCTGGGACCGGAGGCTACACCTTC. This encodes CASNIGTSGTGGYTF.

This clone was seen only a few times. V usage is TRBV29-1 and J usage is TRBJ1-3, with D perhaps matching TRBD1 (5 bases). The CDR3 consists of 12 residues. V lost 7 bases, J lost 1 base, and 8 bases lay in between. CDR1 is SQVTM, CDR2 ANQGSEA, per germline. Here the CDR3 DNA reads TGCAGCGCCACAGGTTCTGGAAACACCATATATTTT. This translates into CSATGSGNTIYF.

This clone was counted only a few times. V and J are TRBV7-3 and TRBJ2-1; 11 positions agree with TRBD2. Germline CDR1 SGHTA, CDR2 FQGTGA. After removal of 5 bases from V and 6 bases from J, the junction contained 15 bases not matched to a gene. This CDR3 is built from 18 residues. In DNA, the CDR3 is TGTGCCAGCAGCCTAATGAGGACTAGCGGGTCCCCCGGCAATGAGCAGTTCTTC. Its translation is CASSLMRTSGSPGNEQFF.

V is TRBV21-1 and J is TRBJ2-1; TRBD1 is the table's D call, not checked against the DNA. TRBV21-1 constitutes a pseudogene. The CDR3 extends over 14 amino acids. CDR3 bases: TGTGCCAGCAGCAAAGATCAAGGGGGCCATGAGCAGTTCTTC. Its protein is CASSKDQGGHEQFF.

The V and J genes are TRBV11-3 and TRBJ2-5; D gene ambiguous. The CDR3 length is 13 residues. V gave up 2 bases and J gave up 5 bases, with 9 bases separating them. CDR1 SGHNT and CDR2 YENEEA come from the germline V gene. CDR3 amino acids: CASSLMSYETQYF. DNA for the CDR3: TGTGCCAGCAGCTTAATGAGTTACGAGACCCAGTACTTC.

This chain connects TRBV7-2 to TRBJ2-1; weak D call: TRBD2 (6 bases). CDR1 is SGHTA and CDR2 is FQGNSA in the germline V gene. V was cut by 1 base and J by 8 bases, with 15 bases left in between. This CDR3 contains 15 residues. The CDR3 loop reads CASSLVASSSDEQFF. The DNA of the CDR3 is TGTGCCAGCAGCTTAGTAGCGAGCTCTAGCGATGAGCAGTTCTTC.

The chain recombines TRBV11-3 with TRBJ2-1, with D maybe TRBD2 (5 bases). Looked up from germline, CDR1 is SGHNT and CDR2 is YENEEA. This CDR3 contains 14 residues. V was trimmed by 5 bases and J by 3 bases, leaving 11 bases between them. For the CDR3, the DNA is TGTGCCAGCAGCGAGCGGACTGGCTACAATGAGCAGTTCTTC. It codes for CASSERTGYNEQFF.

The rearrangement uses TRBV27 and TRBJ2-7; 7 nucleotides agree with TRBD1. The CDR3 has 12 amino acids. J gave up 4 bases and V 5 bases, and 2 bases lay outside the gene matches. CDR1 MNHEY and CDR2 SMNVEV come from the germline V gene (reference sequence). In nucleotides, the CDR3 is TGTGCCAGCAGTATGACAGGGTACGAGCAGTACTTC. It is translated as CASSMTGYEQYF.

The chain joins TRBV9 to TRBJ2-2; TRBD2 might be the D (5 bases). The CDR3 is made up of 17 amino acids. Germline loops: CDR1 SGDLS, CDR2 YYNGEE. Trimming pared 3 bases from V and 0 bases from J, leaving 15 bases between. The CDR3 protein is CASSGNSKRSNTGELFF. CDR3 bases: TGTGCCAGCAGCGGAAACTCGAAGCGGTCGAACACCGGGGAGCTGTTTTTT.

This chain links TRBV6-1 with TRBJ1-1, with unresolved D. V dropped 2 bases and J dropped 10 bases, with 17 bases sitting between them. Germline-derived CDR1 and CDR2 are MNHNS and SASEGT. The CDR3 contains 14 residues. The CDR3 DNA follows: TGTGCCAGCAGTGAAATCTGGCAGGTTTCTTCAGCTTTCTTT. Its translation: CASSEIWQVSSAFF.

This CDR3 is CASSLGTAPSAQHF. CDR3 DNA sequence: TGTGCCAGCAGTTTAGGGACAGCCCCTTCGGCCCAGCATTTT. This chain connects TRBV6-6 to TRBJ1-5; 7 bases are a match to TRBD1. After removal of 4 bases from V and 11 bases from J, the junction contained 11 bases not matched to a gene. Germline V gives CDR1 MNHNY, CDR2 SVGAGI (reference sequence). The CDR3 loop spans 14 amino acids.

The rearrangement joins TRBV6-5 to TRBJ1-5, with D hard to call. Germline CDR1 MNHEY, CDR2 SVGAGI. V shed 7 bases and J shed 0 bases, with 13 bases lying between them. The CDR3 is 15 amino acids. The CDR3 DNA reads as TGTGCCAGCACCCCCGGCCAATATAGCAATCAGCCCCAGCATTTT. It codes for CASTPGQYSNQPQHF.

J is TRBJ1-6 and V is TRBV18; 7 bases are shared with TRBD1. V gave up 5 bases and J gave up 8 bases; unmatched junction bases: 9. The CDR3 is made up of 15 amino acids. Looked up from germline, CDR1 is KGHSH and CDR2 is LQKENI. This chain's CDR3 is CASSSLDQGDSPLHF. The DNA of the CDR3 is TGTGCCAGCTCATCCCTTGACCAGGGGGATTCACCCCTCCACTTT.

The rearrangement joins TRBV5-5 to TRBJ1-4; D perhaps matches TRBD1 (5 bases). Germline CDR1 and CDR2: SGHKS and YYEKEE (reference sequence). V was clipped by 0 bases and J by 8 bases, with 14 bases between them. This CDR3 contains 15 residues. In nucleotides, the CDR3 is TGTGCCAGCAGCTTGGCGTCCCGACAGTTGGAAAAACTGTTTTTT. Translating gives CASSLASRQLEKLFF.

The chain combines TRBV30 with TRBJ2-7, with D possibly being TRBD1 (5 bases). Trimming stripped 1 base from V and 0 bases from J, with 13 bases between. The CDR3 has 15 residues. CDR1 GTSNPN and CDR2 SVGIG come from the germline V gene (reference sequence). CDR3 sequence (DNA): TGTGCCTGGAGTGGCAGGGAAATTTACTCCTACGAGCAGTACTTC. This gives the protein CAWSGREIYSYEQYF. Drawing the rest from reference TRBV30 and TRBJ2-7, the complete variable domain is SQTIHQWPATLVQPVGSPLSLECTVEGTSNPNLYWYRQAAGRGLQLLFYSVGIGQISSEVPQNLSASRPQDRQFILSSKKLLLSDSGFYLCAWSGREIYSYEQYFGPGTRLTVT.

The V call is TRBV6-5, the J call TRBJ1-5, with D possibly matching TRBD1 (5 bases). The germline CDR1 and CDR2 sequences are MNHEY and SVGAGI. Trimming took off 6 bases at V and 4 bases at J, with 10 bases between the two ends. This CDR3 comprises 13 residues. The CDR3 is CASRETANQPQHF. CDR3 DNA sequence: TGTGCCAGCAGGGAGACAGCTAATCAGCCCCAGCATTTT.

The rearrangement links TRBV4-2 to TRBJ2-5; 15 bases are a match to TRBD2. With V trimmed by 1 base and J by 5 bases, 8 bases remained unmatched. The CDR3 is made up of 18 amino acids. CDR1 and CDR2 from the germline V gene are LGHNA and YNFKEQ. The CDR3 region is CASSQAGTSGRKGETQYF. The CDR3 DNA sequence: TGTGCCAGCAGCCAAGCCGGGACTAGCGGGAGGAAGGGTGAGACCCAGTACTTC.

V gene TRBV11-2 combines with J gene TRBJ2-4, with D perhaps being TRBD1 or TRBD2 (5 bases each). This CDR3 is 16 amino acids long. Germline CDR1 SGHAT, CDR2 FQNNGV. V was cut by 5 bases and J by 4 bases, with 18 bases left in between. CDR3 region: CASSPEAGRAKNIQYF. DNA for the CDR3: TGTGCCAGCAGCCCTGAAGCAGGGAGAGCGAAAAACATTCAGTACTTC.

This chain links TRBV18 with TRBJ2-5; D is unresolved. V lost 2 bases and J lost 5, with 9 bases in between. Looked up from germline, CDR1 is KGHSH and CDR2 is LQKENI. This CDR3 contains 13 residues. The CDR3 sequence: CASSPNPWETQYF. In nucleotides, the CDR3 is TGTGCCAGCTCACCAAACCCGTGGGAGACCCAGTACTTC. Filled out from reference TRBV18 and TRBJ2-5, the complete variable domain reads NAGVMQNPRHLVRRRGQEARLRCSPMKGHSHVYWYRQLPEEGLKFMVYLQKENIIDESGMPKERFSAEFPKEGPSILRIQQVVRGDSAAYFCASSPNPWETQYFGPGTRLLVL.

The CDR3 region is CASSSTGDNSPLHF. The CDR3 nucleotides read TGTGCCAGCAGCAGTACAGGGGATAATTCACCCCTCCACTTT. The gene calls are TRBV28 and TRBJ1-6; 7 bases are a match to TRBD1. Germline-derived CDR1 and CDR2 are MDHEN and SYDVKM. The CDR3 is 14 residues long. The V gene end was trimmed by 6 bases and the J gene end by 5 bases; junction bases not matched to a gene: 4. Using reference TRBV28 and TRBJ1-6 for the parts outside the CDR3, the full variable domain is DVKVTQSSRYLVKRTGEKVFLECVQDMDHENMFWYRQDPGLGLRLIYFSYDVKMKEKGDIPEGYSVSREKKERFSLILESASTNQTSMYLCASSSTGDNSPLHFGNGTRLTVT.

The chain joins TRBV3-1 (or the pseudogene TRBV3-2) to TRBJ2-3, with 10 bases fitting TRBD2. V lost 4 bases, J lost 3 bases, and 1 base stayed unmatched. This CDR3 comprises 14 residues. Germline values: CDR1 LGHDT, CDR2 YNNKEL (reference sequence). In nucleotides, the CDR3 is TGTGCCAGCAGCCTAGCGGGAGGAACAGATACGCAGTATTTT. The encoded protein is CASSLAGGTDTQYF.

By share of the sample, this clone is medium-sized (0.01 to 0.1%). In the same sample, other DNA sequences code for this CDR3. The rearrangement uses TRBV25-1 and TRBJ1-6; D not certain. This CDR3 contains 13 residues. Germline CDR1 reads MGHDK; CDR2 reads SYGVNS. V was trimmed by 1 base and J by 9 bases, leaving 7 bases between them. This CDR3 reads CASSEFVGSPLHF. The CDR3 region has the DNA TGTGCCAGCAGTGAATTCGTGGGTTCACCCCTCCACTTT.

J is TRBJ2-6 and V is TRBV30; 15 positions match TRBD2. Trimming at V came to 1 base and at J to 3 bases, leaving 1 base not matched to a gene. The CDR3 sequence is 17 residues long. Per germline, CDR1 GTSNPN and CDR2 SVGIG (reference sequence). The CDR3 nucleotides read TGTGCCTGGAGTGAGGGACTAGCGGGAGGTGGGGCCAACGTCCTGACTTTC. This sequence encodes CAWSEGLAGGGANVLTF.

In the case of this clone: Sequence at one end of the junction differs from germline and may be a read error. The J gene is TRBJ2-5, the V gene TRBV7-7, with 8 bases fitting TRBD1. Germline lookup yields CDR1 SSHAT and CDR2 FNYEAQ (reference sequence). CDR3 length: 15 residues. This CDR3 is CASSPRTGSLETQYF. CDR3 DNA: TGTGCTAGCAGCCCAAGGACAGGGTCGCTTGAGACCCAGTACTTC.

This chain connects TRBV12-3 or TRBV12-4 to TRBJ2-1; no clear D. Deletions cut 3 bases from V and 4 bases from J, with 7 bases between. This CDR3 region has 13 residues. The CDR3: CASSFRGYNEQFF. The CDR3 region has the DNA TGTGCCAGCAGTTTTAGAGGATACAATGAGCAGTTCTTC.

The CDR3 sequence is CASSRTTGATNEKLFF. The CDR3 DNA sequence: TGCGCCAGCAGCCGGACAACAGGGGCAACTAATGAAAAACTGTTTTTT. The chain carries TRBV5-1 and TRBJ1-4; 7 nucleotides agree with TRBD1. This CDR3 is built from 16 residues. In germline, CDR1 is SGHRS, CDR2 YFSETQ. After removal of 4 bases from V and 0 bases from J, the junction contained 6 bases not matched to a gene. The complete variable domain, with remaining parts taken from reference TRBV5-1 and TRBJ1-4, reads KAGVTQTPRYLIKTRGQQVTLSCSPISGHRSVSWYQQTPGQGLQFLFEYFSETQRNKGNFPGRFSGRQFSNSRSEMNVSTLELGDSALYLCASSRTTGATNEKLFFGSGTQLSVL.

The chain joins TRBV5-1 to TRBJ2-4, with D possibly being TRBD1 or TRBD2 (5 bases each). The CDR3 loop spans 16 amino acids. Trimming cost V 0 bases and J 1 base, with 11 bases left between them. Germline CDR1 and CDR2: SGHRS and YFSETQ. The CDR3 region has the DNA TGCGCCAGCAGCTTGGGTGGGGGATCTGCCAAAAACATTCAGTACTTC. Amino acids: CASSLGGGSAKNIQYF.

The chain joins TRBV6-1 to TRBJ1-3; no firm D call. The germline V gene encodes CDR1 MNHNS and CDR2 SASEGT. Trimming removed 1 base at V and 0 bases at J, with 10 bases between. This CDR3 is built from 16 residues. The CDR3 loop is CASSEGTGASGNTIYF. The CDR3, as DNA: TGTGCCAGCAGTGAAGGGACGGGAGCCTCTGGAAACACCATATATTTT.

This clone was seen only a few times. The rearrangement joins TRBV5-4 to TRBJ1-2; tentatively, D is TRBD1 (5 bases). CDR1 and CDR2 from the germline V gene are SGHNT and YYREEE (reference sequence). V dropped 7 bases and J dropped 14 bases, with 15 bases sitting between them. This CDR3 spans 10 amino acids. The CDR3: CASGRGPGTF. CDR3 nucleotides: TGTGCCAGCGGCCGGGGCCCCGGGACCTTC.